This T cell receptor (beta chain) was captured in a study of cytomegalovirus exposure and HLA in healthy donors. Overall study: The early release's HLA-typed donors yielded 80 million to 95 million unique TCRs.

The PCR ran on 60 Vbeta and 13 Jbeta primers. Clones were read by immunoSEQ multiplex PCR, and TCRdb kept only the in-frame ones, dropping some. The sample table sets out some 76,000 clones. Trimming shortened V by 6 bases and J by 1 base, and 15 bases separated the two germline ends. Germline CDR1 is SNHLY and CDR2 is FYNNEI. This CDR3 spans 15 amino acids. The receptor's source is a female donor in good health and CMV-seropositive. V gene TRBV2 combines with J gene TRBJ1-1; D remains ambiguous. The sample consisted of PBMCs. The DNA of the CDR3 is TGTGCCAGCAGGATCGAACAGAGTTCGAACACTGAAGCTTTCTTT. Translation gives CASRIEQSSNTEAFF. Combining the CDR3 with reference TRBV2 and TRBJ1-1 gives the whole variable domain EPEVTQTPSHQVTQMGQEVILRCVPISNHLYFYWYRQILGQKVEFLVSFYNNEISEKSEIFDDQFSVERPDGSNFTLKIRSTKLEDSAMYFCASRIEQSSNTEAFFGQGTRLTVV.